These 8 T cell receptor beta chains were sequenced from one sample in a study of OX40 agonist ivuxolimab in advanced cancers. TCRdb's copy holds only in-frame clones and misses some; the assay was immunoSEQ multiplex PCR. The sample has around 90,000 clones, just under 90% seen once. Specimen: CD4+ or CD8+ T cells sorted from blood, collected in a trial of the OX40 agonist ivuxolimab. The origin of the receptors is an adult with an advanced solid tumor such as melanoma, head and neck, liver or kidney cancer.

As DNA, the CDR3 is TGCGCCAGCAGCTTGACAGGACCTCCCACAGATACGCAGTATTTT. This gives the protein CASSLTGPPTDTQYF. V gene TRBV5-1 combines with J gene TRBJ2-3; the D gene is possibly TRBD1 (5 bases). Trimming removed 1 base from V and 2 bases from J, with 11 bases in between. Germline V lookup: CDR1 SGHRS, CDR2 YFSETQ. CDR3 length: 15 amino acids.

The rearrangement joins TRBV6-1 to TRBJ2-7; 9 positions agree with TRBD1. This CDR3 contains 15 residues. The V segment lost 1 base and the J segment 3 bases; nucleotides outside the gene matches: 4. Germline values: CDR1 MNHNS, CDR2 SASEGT. The CDR3 region has the DNA TGTGCCAGCAGTGAAGTGGGGACAGGGCTCTACGAGCAGTACTTC. It is translated as CASSEVGTGLYEQYF.

The chain links TRBV29-1 to TRBJ2-1, with 7 bases matching TRBD2. This CDR3 comprises 14 residues. The ends lost 3 bases at V and 6 bases at J; junction bases unmatched: 8. CDR1 is SQVTM and CDR2 is ANQGSEA in the germline V gene. The chain's CDR3 is CSVESLADTNEQFF. DNA of the CDR3: TGCAGCGTTGAGTCCCTAGCGGATACCAATGAGCAGTTCTTC.

V gene TRBV5-1 combines with J gene TRBJ1-5; no clear D. Per germline, CDR1 SGHRS and CDR2 YFSETQ. Trimming removed 4 bases at V and 2 bases at J, with 13 bases between. This CDR3 contains 15 residues. CDR3 region: CASSPSDVGNQPQHF. For the CDR3, the DNA is TGCGCCAGCAGCCCCTCGGACGTTGGCAATCAGCCCCAGCATTTT.

CDR3 in DNA: TGTGCCACCAGTTCACAGGGAGGAAAACTGTTTTTT. Protein sequence: CATSSQGGKLFF. The chain uses TRBV15 and TRBJ1-4; TRBD1 might be the D (6 bases). Germline CDR1 reads LNHNV; CDR2 reads YYDKDF (reference sequence). The CDR3 sequence is 12 residues long. Trimming stripped 6 bases from V and 10 bases from J, with 12 bases between.

The chain carries TRBV6-4 and TRBJ2-7, with 11 bases that match TRBD2. CDR3 length equals 16 residues. CDR1 is MRHNA and CDR2 is SNTAGT in the germline V gene. After removal of 6 bases from V and 0 bases from J, the junction contained 7 bases not matched to a gene. The CDR3 here is CASRVPGTSGSYEQYF. In DNA, the CDR3 is TGTGCCAGCAGGGTCCCTGGGACTAGCGGCTCCTACGAGCAGTACTTC.

This chain links TRBV4-2 with TRBJ2-7; D is perhaps TRBD2 (6 bases). This CDR3 is built from 14 residues. V was clipped by 0 bases and J by 6 bases, with 12 bases between them. Germline lookup yields CDR1 LGHNA and CDR2 YNFKEQ. The DNA of the CDR3 is TGTGCCAGCAGCCAAGATTTGGGGACTCCCGAGCAGTACTTC. The encoded protein is CASSQDLGTPEQYF.

The rearrangement joins TRBV7-9 to TRBJ2-7; the D call may be TRBD1 or TRBD2 (5 bases each). Germline V lookup: CDR1 SEHNR, CDR2 FQNEAQ (reference sequence). Trimming cost V 5 bases and J 2 bases, with 13 bases left between them. CDR3 length: 14 residues. The CDR3 DNA sequence: TGTGCCAGCAGCCGGGACGGACTGGCCTACGAGCAGTACTTC. Amino acids: CASSRDGLAYEQYF.